A selection of T cell receptor beta chains follows, all from one sample in a study of regulatory and conventional T cells in RAG deficiency. Libraries were prepared by immunoSEQ multiplex PCR; TCRdb keeps only in-frame clonotypes and omits some of them. The sample has about 30,000 clones, 90% to 96% seen once. These data were also reused for a study on regulatory T cells.

The sequencing input was CD25- CD4+ T cells sorted from blood. The source is a human donor in good health. CDR3s leave out the opening cysteine and the closing phenylalanine or tryptophan.

cdr3_length j_call v_call cdr3_aa
13 TRBJ1-1 TRBV14 ASTSLRGRNTEAF
16 TRBJ2-3 TRBV7-2 ASSLARGVSAITDTQY
15 TRBJ1-3 TRBV4-3 ASSQLLQRAEGNTIY
16 TRBJ1-4 TRBV15 ATSRDLGTGGVDEKLF
11 - TRBV10-3 ATGPGLQIEQF
13 TRBJ2-3 TRBV7-2 ASSFGLTFADTQY
13 TRBJ2-7 TRBV6-6 ASSYSTESTREQY
13 TRBJ2-1 TRBV2 ASSQRGPGLGEQF
15 TRBJ1-2 TRBV5-1 ASSLAIGQPPGGGYT
14 TRBJ2-1 TRBV9 ASSSQRTSSYNEQF
16 TRBJ2-2 TRBV7-3 ASSSTLAGATNTGELF
13 TRBJ1-5 TRBV7-9 ASSLGQLPNQPQH
12 TRBJ2-4 TRBV5-4 ASSLDRNKNIQY
13 TRBJ1-2 TRBV7-3 ASSPERGHLYGYT
12 TRBJ1-1 TRBV28 ASNTGQGFTEAF
13 TRBJ2-1 TRBV11-3 ASSLSRGWGNEQF
10 TRBJ2-3 TRBV7-2 ASNTDTDTQY
15 TRBJ2-6 TRBV5-8 ASSLVGGPSGANVLT
11 TRBJ2-7 TRBV30 AWTKDRSYEQY
12 TRBJ1-2 TRBV6-5 ASRQPQGGHGYT
12 TRBJ1-1 TRBV18 ASSPKGAQTEAF
12 TRBJ1-2 TRBV4-2 ASSQERAGSGYT
12 TRBJ2-7 TRBV19 ASSSAMYSYEQY
11 TRBJ2-7 TRBV5-1 ASSLGGGYEQY
12 TRBJ1-1 TRBV7-2 ASSFRRSDTEAF
14 TRBJ2-1 TRBV7-2 ASSVSVAASGGEQF
15 TRBJ2-7 TRBV5-6 ASSLEFTSGSNSEQY
12 TRBJ1-2 TRBV6-6 ASRRQEANYGYT
12 TRBJ2-7 TRBV18 ASSPGGRGDEQY
17 TRBJ2-1 TRBV9 ASSADGTSGFPSYNEQF
13 TRBJ2-1 TRBV5-1 ASSPGQGGTDEQF
12 TRBJ1-3 TRBV6-6 ASSNQGIGNTIY
12 TRBJ2-1 TRBV9 ASSVQGGYNEQF
14 TRBJ2-3 TRBV5-6 ASSLFFLGSTDTQY
14 TRBJ2-3 TRBV6-6 ASSYSWRGSTDTQY
15 TRBJ2-7 TRBV5-5 ASSLRPTGQGAYEQY
11 TRBJ1-2 TRBV5-6 ASSLGREHGYT
14 TRBJ2-3 TRBV6-6 ASSYWAASSTDTQY
14 TRBJ2-5 TRBV2 ASGDGLGLGGETQY
13 TRBJ1-1 TRBV2 ASSDPGHPLTEAF
12 TRBJ2-3 TRBV5-1 ASSLVPGGDTQY
12 TRBJ1-4 TRBV7-9 ASSLGQGGEKLF
16 TRBJ2-3 TRBV11-1 ASSLAMTLAGEIDTQY
14 TRBJ1-6 TRBV27 ASSSKHSSYNSPLH
13 TRBJ1-1 TRBV4-1 ASSPGHKMNTEAF
13 TRBJ1-5 TRBV15 ATSRDRGLAQPQH
12 TRBJ1-3 TRBV2 ASSAGYSGNTIY
13 TRBJ1-1 TRBV27 ASSLSNRGPTEAF
11 TRBJ1-2 TRBV10-2 ASSLQVDYGYT
11 TRBJ2-1 TRBV6-6 ASVGASYNEQF
12 TRBJ2-2 TRBV5-1 ASSLTGDTGELF
10 TRBJ2-5 TRBV2 ASRELSETQY
14 TRBJ2-1 TRBV7-3 ASSWISGRAPNEQF
16 TRBJ2-3 TRBV10-3 AISDPGLAGTSTDTQY
13 TRBJ2-1 TRBV5-6 ASKNGGMGHNEQF
13 TRBJ2-1 TRBV6-5 ASSYSGQAYNEQF
16 TRBJ2-7 TRBV2 ASSEGSRTGGASYEQY
14 TRBJ2-1 TRBV6-5 ASSYPSSGSGNEQF
14 TRBJ2-5 TRBV10-2 ASSIAASTVQETQY
14 TRBJ2-1 TRBV5-4 ASSHTTGGRYNEQF